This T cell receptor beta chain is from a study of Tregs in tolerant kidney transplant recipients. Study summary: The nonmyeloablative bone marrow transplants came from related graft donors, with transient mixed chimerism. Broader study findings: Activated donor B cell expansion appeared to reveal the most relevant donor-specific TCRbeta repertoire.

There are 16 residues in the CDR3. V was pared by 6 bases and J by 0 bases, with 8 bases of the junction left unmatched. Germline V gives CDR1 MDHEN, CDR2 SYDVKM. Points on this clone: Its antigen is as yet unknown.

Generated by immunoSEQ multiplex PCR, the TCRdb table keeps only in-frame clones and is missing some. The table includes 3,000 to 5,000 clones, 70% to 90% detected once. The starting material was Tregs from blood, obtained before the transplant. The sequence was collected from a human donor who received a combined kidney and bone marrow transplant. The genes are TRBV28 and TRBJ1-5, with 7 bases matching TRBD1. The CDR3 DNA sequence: TGTGCCAGCAGCCCAGGGGGATCCTATAGCAATCAGCCCCAGCATTTT. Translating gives CASSPGGSYSNQPQHF.